Detailed here is one TCR beta chain. Exclusion applied to patients with autoimmune disease history or systemic immunosuppression. The data were produced by immunoSEQ multiplex PCR, yet TCRdb's version contains in-frame clones alone and is incomplete. The sample has approximately 30,000 clones; 90% are singletons. The record originates from a study of OX40 agonist ivuxolimab in advanced cancers. Germline CDR1 and CDR2: ENHRY and SYGVKD. CDR3 length: 17 residues. J gave up 3 bases and V 1 base, and 9 bases lay outside the gene matches. The TCR sequence derives from an adult with an advanced solid tumor such as melanoma, head and neck, liver or kidney cancer. The J gene is TRBJ2-7, the V gene TRBV10-3, with 10 bases lining up with TRBD2. Sample: CD4+ or CD8+ T cells sorted from blood, taken in a trial of the OX40 agonist ivuxolimab. For the CDR3, the DNA is TGTGCCATCAGTGAGTACGCCGGGACTAGCGAGGGCTACGAGCAGTACTTC. It encodes CAISEYAGTSEGYEQYF.